The T cell receptor beta chain described here comes from a study of regulatory T cells in long-lasting Graves disease. At the level of the study: Over 5 years of antithyroid drugs plus positive TSH receptor antibodies defined persistent Graves' disease. Study-wide results and limits: Patients with persistent Graves' had lower TCR diversity than newly diagnosed patients.

Time point reported: persistent/refractory GD, antithyroid drugs over 5 years with positive TRAb. PBMC-derived RNA was used for the TCR library. The patients were enrolled through endocrinology in Xi'an, China. Approximately 10-milliliter peripheral blood samples went into EDTA tubes. V was pared by 2 bases and J by 1 base, with 18 bases between. Looked up from germline, CDR1 is MNHNS and CDR2 is SASEGT. The CDR3 consists of 17 residues. In its sample, this clonotype was seen a few times. The antigen is not known. iRepertoire HTBI primers and Arm-PCR of CDR3 regions built TCR beta libraries. TCRdb redid the calling of the multiplex PCR reads with MiXCR, one entry per CDR3 protein. The repertoire holds a few hundred thousand distinct CDR3 sequences, roughly a quarter seen once, with about 27% in the top ten.

This clonotype was obtained from a female donor with Graves disease. The input for sequencing was peripheral blood mononuclear cells (PBMCs), taken when the disease was refractory, from a patient treated with antithyroid drugs. The V call is TRBV6-1, the J call TRBJ2-7; D is perhaps TRBD2 (6 bases). CDR3 sequence reads: CASSEREAGKASYEQYF. The CDR3 DNA sequence: TGTGCCAGCAGTGAACGTGAAGCGGGCAAAGCTTCCTACGAGCAGTACTTC.